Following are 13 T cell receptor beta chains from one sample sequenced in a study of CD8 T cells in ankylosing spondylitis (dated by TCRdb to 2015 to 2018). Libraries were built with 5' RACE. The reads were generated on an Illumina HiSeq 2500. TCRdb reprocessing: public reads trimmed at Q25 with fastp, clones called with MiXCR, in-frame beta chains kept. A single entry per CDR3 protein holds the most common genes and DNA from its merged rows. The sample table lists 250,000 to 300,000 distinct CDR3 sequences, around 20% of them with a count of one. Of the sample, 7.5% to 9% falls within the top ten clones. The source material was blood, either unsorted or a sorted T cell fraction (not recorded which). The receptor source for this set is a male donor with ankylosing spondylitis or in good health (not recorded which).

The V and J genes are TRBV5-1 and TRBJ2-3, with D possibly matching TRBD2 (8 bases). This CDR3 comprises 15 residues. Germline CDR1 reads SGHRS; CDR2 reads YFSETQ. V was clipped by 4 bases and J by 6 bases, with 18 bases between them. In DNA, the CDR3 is TGCGCCAGCAGCCCCGGGAGGGGGCTGATGGATACGCAGTATTTT. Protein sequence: CASSPGRGLMDTQYF. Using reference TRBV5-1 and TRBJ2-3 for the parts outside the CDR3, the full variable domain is KAGVTQTPRYLIKTRGQQVTLSCSPISGHRSVSWYQQTPGQGLQFLFEYFSETQRNKGNFPGRFSGRQFSNSRSEMNVSTLELGDSALYLCASSPGRGLMDTQYFGPGTRLTVL.

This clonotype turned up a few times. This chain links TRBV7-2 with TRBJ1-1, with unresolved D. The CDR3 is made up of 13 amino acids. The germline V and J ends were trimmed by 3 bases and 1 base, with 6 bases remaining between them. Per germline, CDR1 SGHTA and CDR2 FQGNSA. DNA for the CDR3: TGTGCCAGCAGCTTTGTGCAGAACACTGAAGCTTTCTTT. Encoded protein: CASSFVQNTEAFF.

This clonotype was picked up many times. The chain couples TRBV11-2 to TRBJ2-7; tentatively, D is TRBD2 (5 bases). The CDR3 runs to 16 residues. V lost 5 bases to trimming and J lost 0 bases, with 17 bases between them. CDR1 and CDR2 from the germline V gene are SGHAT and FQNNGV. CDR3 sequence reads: CASSTLAYRGSYEQYV. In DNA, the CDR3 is TGTGCCAGCAGCACCCTAGCTTACCGGGGCTCCTACGAGCAGTACGTC.

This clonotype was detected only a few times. CDR3 nucleotide sequence: TGTGCCAGCAGCTCGGGTTGGGGCTTGGAGACCCAGTACTTC. The encoded protein is CASSSGWGLETQYF. The chain is built from TRBV5-6 and TRBJ2-5; a possible D gene is TRBD1 (5 bases). V lost 3 bases and J 5 bases, leaving 14 bases between the germline ends. Germline CDR1 and CDR2: SGHDT and YYEEEE. This CDR3 contains 14 residues.

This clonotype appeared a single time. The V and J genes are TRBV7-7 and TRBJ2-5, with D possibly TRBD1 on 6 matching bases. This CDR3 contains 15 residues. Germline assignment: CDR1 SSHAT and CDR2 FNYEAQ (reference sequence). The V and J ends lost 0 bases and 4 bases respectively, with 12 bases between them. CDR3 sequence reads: CASSLAPRGGETQYF. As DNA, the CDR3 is TGTGCCAGCAGCTTAGCCCCCAGGGGCGGAGAGACCCAGTACTTC.

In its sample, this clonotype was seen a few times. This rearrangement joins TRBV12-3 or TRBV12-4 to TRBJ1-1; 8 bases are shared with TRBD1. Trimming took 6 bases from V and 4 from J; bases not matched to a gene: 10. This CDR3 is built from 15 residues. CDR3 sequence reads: CASSPQQGVGTEAFF. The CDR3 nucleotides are TGTGCCAGCAGCCCCCAACAGGGGGTCGGCACTGAAGCTTTCTTT.

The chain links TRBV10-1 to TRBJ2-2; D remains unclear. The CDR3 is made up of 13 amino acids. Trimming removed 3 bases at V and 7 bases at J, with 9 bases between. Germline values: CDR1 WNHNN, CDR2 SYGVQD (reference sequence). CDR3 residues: CASSEMKNGELFF. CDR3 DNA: TGCGCCAGCAGTGAAATGAAAAACGGGGAGCTGTTTTTT.

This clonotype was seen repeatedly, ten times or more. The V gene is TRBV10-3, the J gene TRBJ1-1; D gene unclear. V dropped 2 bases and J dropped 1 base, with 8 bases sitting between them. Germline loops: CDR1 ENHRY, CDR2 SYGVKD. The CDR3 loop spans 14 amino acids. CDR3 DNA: TGTGCCATCAGTGAGCGGACTCAGAACACTGAAGCTTTCTTT. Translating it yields CAISERTQNTEAFF.

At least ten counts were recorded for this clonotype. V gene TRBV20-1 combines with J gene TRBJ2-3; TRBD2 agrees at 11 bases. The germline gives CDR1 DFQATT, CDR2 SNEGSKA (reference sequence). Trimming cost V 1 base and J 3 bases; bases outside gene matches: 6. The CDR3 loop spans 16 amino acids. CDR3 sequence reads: CSARVLASGRTDTQYF. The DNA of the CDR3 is TGCAGTGCTAGAGTTTTGGCTAGCGGGAGGACAGATACGCAGTATTTT.

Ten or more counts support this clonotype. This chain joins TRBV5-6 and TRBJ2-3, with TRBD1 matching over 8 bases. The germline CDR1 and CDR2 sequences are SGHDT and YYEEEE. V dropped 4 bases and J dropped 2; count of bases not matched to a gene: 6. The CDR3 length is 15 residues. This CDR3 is CASSGGTGTTDTQYF. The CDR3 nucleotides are TGTGCCAGCAGCGGGGGGACAGGCACCACAGATACGCAGTATTTT.

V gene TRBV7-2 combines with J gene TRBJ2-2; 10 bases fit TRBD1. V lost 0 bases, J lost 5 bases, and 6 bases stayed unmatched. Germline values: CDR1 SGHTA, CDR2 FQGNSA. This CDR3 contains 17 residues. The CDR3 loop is CASSLAGGQGNTGELFF. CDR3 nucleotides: TGTGCCAGCAGCTTAGCGGGGGGACAGGGGAATACCGGGGAGCTGTTTTTT.

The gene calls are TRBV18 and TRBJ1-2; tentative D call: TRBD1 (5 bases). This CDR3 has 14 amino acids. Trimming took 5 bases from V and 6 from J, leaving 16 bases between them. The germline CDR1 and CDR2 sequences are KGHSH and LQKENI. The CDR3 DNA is TGTGCCAGCTCAAATGAGCTCCAGGGAAATGGCTACACCTTC. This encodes CASSNELQGNGYTF.

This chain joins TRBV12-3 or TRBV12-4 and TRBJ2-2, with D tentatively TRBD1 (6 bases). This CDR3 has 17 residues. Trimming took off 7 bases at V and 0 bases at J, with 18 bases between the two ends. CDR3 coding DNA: TGTGCCAGCACAAAACGGACCAGGGGTTCGAACACCGGGGAGCTGTTTTTT. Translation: CASTKRTRGSNTGELFF.